One sample yielded the 21 T cell receptor beta chains listed below, sequenced in a study of prognosis after radiotherapy for stage I lung cancer. Genomic DNA was the source, and TCR beta CDR3 was amplified from it by two-round multiplex PCR. It was primers specific to each TRBV and TRBJ gene that first-round PCR used. MiXCR, applied by TCRdb to the multiplex PCR reads, yields one record per CDR3 protein. The table records around 30,000 distinct CDR3 sequences, about 34% of them present only once. The sequenced sample was PBMCs, obtained before or after stereotactic body radiation therapy (not recorded which). The receptors derive from a donor over 45 with non-small cell lung cancer.

V is TRBV4-1 and J is TRBJ2-7, with D possibly being TRBD1 or TRBD2 (5 bases each). Germline CDR1 reads MGHRA; CDR2 reads YSYEKL. The ends were cut back, 6 bases at V and 6 bases at J, with 15 bases in the middle. This CDR3 spans 13 amino acids. CDR3 sequence reads: CASSRTGLTEQYF. CDR3 bases: TGCGCCAGCAGTCGCACAGGACTGACCGAGCAGTACTTC.

This clonotype was seen many times. V usage is TRBV27 and J usage is TRBJ1-4; D is perhaps TRBD1 (5 bases). V lost 6 bases to trimming and J lost 7 bases, with 15 bases between them. Germline CDR1 is MNHEY and CDR2 is SMNVEV (reference sequence). This CDR3 comprises 14 residues. This chain's CDR3 is CASRLTGGVEKLFF. The CDR3 region has the DNA TGTGCCAGCAGGCTAACAGGTGGGGTTGAAAAACTGTTTTTT.

The sample holds many counts of this clonotype. The chain employs TRBV6-1 and TRBJ2-1; 7 bases match TRBD2. Germline V gene data show CDR1 as MNHNS and CDR2 as SASEGT. This CDR3 region has 15 residues. The V segment lost 6 bases and the J segment 4 bases; nucleotides outside the gene matches: 9. The CDR3 region is CASSRGLVGYNEQFF. The CDR3 coding sequence is TGTGCCAGCAGCCGCGGACTAGTGGGTTACAATGAGCAGTTCTTC.

This clonotype was seen ten or more times. The genes are TRBV2 and TRBJ1-1; the D is unclear. The CDR3 loop spans 14 amino acids. Germline values: CDR1 SNHLY, CDR2 FYNNEI. The V and J ends lost 4 bases and 3 bases respectively, with 12 bases between them. In DNA, the CDR3 is TGTGCCAGCAGTGGGAGACGAGGTGACACTGAAGCTTTCTTT. Its protein product is CASSGRRGDTEAFF. Full variable domain (remainder filled in from reference TRBV2 and TRBJ1-1): EPEVTQTPSHQVTQMGQEVILRCVPISNHLYFYWYRQILGQKVEFLVSFYNNEISEKSEIFDDQFSVERPDGSNFTLKIRSTKLEDSAMYFCASSGRRGDTEAFFGQGTRLTVV.

This clonotype appeared many times. The chain has TRBV12-3 or TRBV12-4 and TRBJ1-2, with D possibly matching TRBD1 (5 bases). This CDR3 is 14 amino acids long. V was cut by 6 bases and J by 1 base, with 12 bases left in between. CDR3 sequence: CASSPGRLNYGYTF. The CDR3 region has the DNA TGTGCCAGCAGCCCGGGACGGCTTAACTATGGCTACACCTTC.

On this clonotype: At one boundary the junction diverges from the germline segment, which might be a read error. V and J are TRBV5-1 and TRBJ2-7, with D maybe TRBD2 (6 bases). This CDR3 is built from 14 residues. Germline CDR1 reads SGHRS; CDR2 reads YFSETQ. The CDR3 here is CASKAGFGFFGQYF. The CDR3 nucleotides are TGTGCCAGCAAGGCGGGATTCGGGTTCTTCGGGCAGTACTTC.

In the case of this clonotype: This may be a read error, as it is one base from a much larger clone. The chain employs TRBV6-2 or TRBV6-3 and TRBJ2-5; the match to TRBD2 covers 10 bases. Germline V lookup: CDR1 MNHEY, CDR2 SVGEGT. The length of the CDR3 is 17 residues. The CDR3 DNA sequence: TGTGCCAGCATTTACCGTCCAAGCGGGAGGGGAGTAGAGACCCAGTACTTC. As protein: CASIYRPSGRGVETQYF.

This clonotype has a handful of counts. Being one base from a much bigger clone, this may be a read error. The V gene is TRBV6-1, the J gene TRBJ1-2; 8 nucleotides line up with TRBD1. CDR1 is MNHNS, CDR2 SASEGT, per germline. This CDR3 region has 11 residues. J was trimmed by 5 bases and V by 10 bases; bases with no gene match: 3. CDR3 amino acids: CAMDRAYGYTF. In nucleotides, the CDR3 is TGTGCCATGGACAGGGCGTATGGCTACACCTTC.

This clonotype showed up many times. The chain combines TRBV20-1 with TRBJ2-1, with 11 bases fitting TRBD1. This CDR3 has 15 residues. V gave up 5 bases and J gave up 5 bases; unmatched junction bases: 8. CDR1 DFQATT and CDR2 SNEGSKA come from the germline V gene (reference sequence). This CDR3 is CSASPGTGGNNEQFF. The CDR3 nucleotides read TGCAGTGCTTCCCCCGGGACAGGGGGAAACAATGAGCAGTTCTTC.

At least ten counts were recorded for this clonotype. The chain recombines TRBV28 with TRBJ1-2, with 7 bases that match TRBD1. Germline trimming cut 6 bases from V and 7 bases from J; bases unmatched to any gene: 14. This CDR3 is built from 15 residues. Germline CDR1 MDHEN, CDR2 SYDVKM. The DNA for the CDR3 is TGTGCCAGCAGCCCCGAGAGGGGGCTAGTAAGTGGCTACACCTTC. Encoded protein: CASSPERGLVSGYTF.

In its sample, this clonotype was seen many times. The V gene is TRBV19, the J gene TRBJ2-2; 7 nucleotides line up with TRBD1. This CDR3 contains 15 residues. Germline trimming cut 5 bases from V and 7 bases from J; bases unmatched to any gene: 10. The germline V gene has CDR1 LNHDA and CDR2 SQIVND (reference sequence). CDR3 in amino acids: CASSQDRVGVGELFF. DNA of the CDR3: TGTGCCAGTAGTCAAGACAGGGTAGGAGTCGGGGAGCTGTTTTTT.

At least ten counts were recorded for this clonotype. V and J are TRBV25-1 and TRBJ2-1; the D is unclear. This CDR3 comprises 13 residues. Per the germline V gene, CDR1 is MGHDK and CDR2 is SYGVNS. Trimming left V 3 bases short and J 2 bases short, with 5 bases between. The CDR3 loop is CASSEGAYNEQFF. The CDR3 coding sequence is TGTGCCAGCAGTGAGGGTGCCTACAATGAGCAGTTCTTC. Supplemented by reference TRBV25-1 and TRBJ2-1, the full variable domain reads EADIYQTPRYLVIGTGKKITLECSQTMGHDKMYWYQQDPGMELHLIHYSYGVNSTEKGDLSSESTVSRIRTEHFPLTLESARPSHTSQYLCASSEGAYNEQFFGPGTRLTVL.

The chain is built from TRBV20-1 and TRBJ2-3; D remains unclear. CDR3 size: 12 residues. The ends were cut back, 3 bases at V and 4 bases at J, with 8 bases in the middle. Looked up from germline, CDR1 is DFQATT and CDR2 is SNEGSKA (reference sequence). CDR3 coding DNA: TGCAGTGCTAGCTCCCAGGCAGATACGCAGTATTTT. This encodes CSASSQADTQYF.

This clonotype was observed once. CDR3 residues: CASSEMGGEGYEQYF. The CDR3 nucleotides read TGTGCCAGCAGTGAAATGGGGGGGGAGGGGTACGAGCAGTACTTC. This chain joins TRBV12-3 or TRBV12-4 and TRBJ2-7, with 7 bases identical to TRBD2. The CDR3 has 15 residues. J was trimmed by 4 bases and V by 5 bases; bases with no gene match: 11.

J is TRBJ2-7 and V is TRBV5-1, with D tentatively TRBD2 (5 bases). Trimming removed 7 bases from V and 3 bases from J, with 17 bases in between. CDR1 SGHRS and CDR2 YFSETQ come from the germline V gene. The CDR3 extends over 14 amino acids. CDR3: CASVEGSSNYEQYF. CDR3 DNA: TGCGCCAGCGTAGAAGGGAGTAGCAACTACGAGCAGTACTTC. Full variable domain (missing parts from reference TRBV5-1 and TRBJ2-7): KAGVTQTPRYLIKTRGQQVTLSCSPISGHRSVSWYQQTPGQGLQFLFEYFSETQRNKGNFPGRFSGRQFSNSRSEMNVSTLELGDSALYLCASVEGSSNYEQYFGPGTRLTVT.

In this sample, this clonotype turned up many times. The rearrangement uses TRBV14 and TRBJ2-3; 12 positions agree with TRBD2. The CDR3 is 15 residues long. Trimming at V came to 4 bases and at J to 6 bases, leaving 5 bases not matched to a gene. In germline, CDR1 is SGHDN, CDR2 FVKESK. As DNA, the CDR3 is TGTGCCAGCAGCCTGACTAGCGGGAGTGGGGATACGCAGTATTTT. It encodes CASSLTSGSGDTQYF.

About this clonotype itself: The junction departs from the called germline gene at one end, perhaps through a read error. The chain couples TRBV6-1 to TRBJ1-1; perhaps TRBD1 as D (6 bases). Germline values: CDR1 MNHNS, CDR2 SASEGT. The CDR3 is made up of 12 amino acids. CDR3: CACSSGQNEAFF. Here the CDR3 DNA reads TGTGCCTGCAGCTCCGGACAGAATGAAGCTTTCTTT.

As for this clonotype: Given a far larger clone just one base away, this is likely a sequencing read error. This sequence joins TRBV5-1 and TRBJ2-5, with 7 bases identical to TRBD1. TRBJ2-1 matches the DNA end more closely, so the J call is doubtful. Germline values: CDR1 SGHRS, CDR2 YFSETQ. The CDR3 runs 16 residues. The CDR3 DNA follows: TGCGCCAGCAGCTTGGAGCAGGGGGAGAGGTCCAATGAGCAGTTCTTC. This translates into CASSLEQGERSNEQFF.

The chain joins TRBV6-1 to TRBJ1-6; D is undetermined. Trimming took off 0 bases at V and 12 bases at J, with 9 bases between the two ends. This CDR3 has 13 residues. Germline V lookup: CDR1 MNHNS, CDR2 SASEGT. CDR3 in amino acids: CASSEASRQPLHF. The CDR3 nucleotides read TGTGCCAGCAGTGAAGCCTCCCGCCAACCCCTCCACTTT.

This clonotype was seen only a few times. The rearrangement links TRBV6-1 to TRBJ2-1; weak D call: TRBD2 (5 bases). The CDR3 length is 13 residues. V was trimmed by 6 bases and J by 14 bases, leaving 20 bases between them. Germline CDR1 reads MNHNS; CDR2 reads SASEGT. The CDR3 loop is CASRLEKHLMEFF. The DNA of the CDR3 is TGTGCCAGCAGACTAGAAAAACACCTAATGGAGTTCTTC.

This clonotype was detected ten times or more. The rearrangement links TRBV10-2 to TRBJ1-1; D is possibly TRBD1 (6 bases). Trimming shortened V by 4 bases and J by 0 bases, and 15 bases separated the two germline ends. Germline loops: CDR1 WSHSY, CDR2 SAAADI. The CDR3 is 16 residues long. The CDR3 DNA follows: TGCGCCAGCAGTGTAGCTGGGGGCAGGCTGAACACTGAAGCTTTCTTT. Amino acid sequence: CASSVAGGRLNTEAFF.